This passage covers 8 T cell receptor beta chains from one sample sequenced in a study of T cell responses to AZD1222 COVID-19 vaccine. The protocol was immunoSEQ multiplex PCR, while the TCRdb copy is restricted to in-frame clones and leaves out a portion. The repertoire holds under 150,000 clones, with roughly 91% as singletons. Sequencing was performed on peripheral blood, taken on day 0 of AZD1222 vaccination. Receptors were obtained from an adult in good health.

J is TRBJ1-6 and V is TRBV4-3; a weak D match, TRBD1 (5 bases). Deletions cut 3 bases from V and 9 bases from J, with 9 bases between. Germline V gives CDR1 LGHNA, CDR2 YSLEER. CDR3 length: 13 residues. The CDR3 region is CASSQIDSSPLHF. Written as DNA, the CDR3 is TGCGCCAGCAGCCAGATAGACAGTTCACCCCTCCACTTT.

The chain employs TRBV18 and TRBJ2-2; TRBD2 aligns across 7 bases. Germline CDR1 and CDR2: KGHSH and LQKENI. The CDR3 consists of 16 residues. The V and J ends lost 3 bases and 0 bases, in that order; junction bases with no gene match: 4. In DNA form, the CDR3 reads TGTGCCAGCTCACCTACGGCGGGGGCGAACACCGGGGAGCTGTTTTTT. It yields the protein CASSPTAGANTGELFF.

The chain recombines TRBV18 with TRBJ2-2; the D is unclear. Trimming removed 1 base at V and 7 bases at J, with 10 bases between. This CDR3 spans 14 amino acids. Per the germline V gene, CDR1 is KGHSH and CDR2 is LQKENI. CDR3 residues: CASSPLSTGGELFF. Written as DNA, the CDR3 is TGTGCCAGCTCACCACTCAGCACCGGCGGGGAGCTGTTTTTT.

This sequence joins TRBV7-9 and TRBJ1-6; D is unclear. Trimming stripped 5 bases from V and 10 bases from J, with 12 bases between. This CDR3 contains 13 residues. Germline CDR1 and CDR2: SEHNR and FQNEAQ (reference sequence). DNA of the CDR3: TGTGCCAGCAGCCCACTGGAGTCATCACCCCTCCACTTT. Its protein is CASSPLESSPLHF.

The chain links TRBV3-1 (or the pseudogene TRBV3-2) to TRBJ1-6; weak D call: TRBD1 (5 bases). Germline V lookup: CDR1 LGHDT, CDR2 YNNKEL (reference sequence). V shed 4 bases and J shed 4 bases, with 20 bases lying between them. The CDR3 runs to 18 residues. The CDR3 nucleotides read TGTGCCAGCAGCCCCACAGGTCTCCAGGGCGGTTATAATTCACCCCTCCACTTT. It specifies CASSPTGLQGGYNSPLHF.

This chain joins TRBV10-3 and TRBJ1-3; D possibly corresponds to TRBD1 (6 bases). This CDR3 region has 15 residues. Germline assignment: CDR1 ENHRY and CDR2 SYGVKD. Trimming shortened V by 6 bases and J by 0 bases, and 12 bases separated the two germline ends. Here the CDR3 reads CAIREQGRSGNTIYF. CDR3 DNA: TGTGCCATCAGAGAACAGGGACGCTCTGGAAACACCATATATTTT.

J is TRBJ1-2 and V is TRBV3-1 (or the pseudogene TRBV3-2); no reliable D call. CDR3 length: 15 residues. Trimming pared 1 base from V and 0 bases from J, leaving 9 bases between. The V gene's germline CDR1 is LGHDT and CDR2 YNNKEL (reference sequence). In nucleotides, the CDR3 is TGTGCCAGCAGCCAAGGAACTCGGACTAACTATGGCTACACCTTC. Its protein product is CASSQGTRTNYGYTF.

This chain connects TRBV3-1 (or the pseudogene TRBV3-2) to TRBJ1-6; no clear D gene. Germline-derived CDR1 and CDR2 are LGHDT and YNNKEL (reference sequence). Between the trimmed V and J ends, which lost 0 bases and 10 bases, there was a span of 16 bases. The CDR3 length is 16 residues. Here the CDR3 reads CASSQDPFHTGSPLHF. DNA for the CDR3: TGTGCCAGCAGCCAAGATCCCTTTCATACGGGCTCACCCCTCCACTTT.